The 5 T cell receptor beta chains presented below share a single source sample, sequenced in a study of cytomegalovirus exposure and HLA in healthy donors. In the PCR, 60 Vbeta and 13 Jbeta primers were used. TCRdb keeps only in-frame clones here, not all; method: immunoSEQ multiplex PCR. This sample carries more than 130,000 clones, 70% to 85% of them seen once, and the ten largest clones take around 3.9%. Material for sequencing was PBMCs. The receptors here all came from a man aged 35 to 55 in good health and CMV-seropositive.

V usage is TRBV19 and J usage is TRBJ1-4, with D perhaps TRBD1 (5 bases). V was trimmed by 6 bases and J by 5 bases, leaving 19 bases between them. The CDR3 has 16 residues. Germline values: CDR1 LNHDA, CDR2 SQIVND (reference sequence). The CDR3 DNA reads as TGTGCCAGTAGCGCATCCCATGGCAGGGCAAATGAAAAACTGTTTTTT. This sequence encodes CASSASHGRANEKLFF.

This clone has a single count. The chain links TRBV30 to TRBJ2-3; TRBD1 matches at 8 bases. The CDR3 totals 14 residues. V was clipped by 7 bases and J by 4 bases; unmatched bases: 10. CDR1 and CDR2 from the germline V gene are GTSNPN and SVGIG (reference sequence). The CDR3 loop is CAYGQGVRPDTQYF. CDR3 bases: TGTGCCTACGGACAGGGAGTGAGGCCAGATACGCAGTATTTT.

The chain uses TRBV27 and TRBJ2-3; TRBD1 is a possible D gene (5 bases). The V gene lost 7 bases and the J gene lost 0 bases, with 14 bases spanning the gap. The CDR3 totals 15 residues. Germline lookup yields CDR1 MNHEY and CDR2 SMNVEV (reference sequence). CDR3 bases: TGTGCCAGCATGGCGGTTTCAGGGAGCACAGATACGCAGTATTTT. Protein product: CASMAVSGSTDTQYF.

The chain recombines TRBV19 with TRBJ2-2; 8 positions agree with TRBD2. The V gene end was trimmed by 8 bases and the J gene end by 6 bases; junction bases not matched to a gene: 11. The CDR3 covers 15 residues. Germline CDR1 and CDR2: LNHDA and SQIVND (reference sequence). CDR3 DNA sequence: TGTGCCAGTCGAATAGGCCGCGGGGGGTCCGGGGAGCTGTTTTTT. Translating gives CASRIGRGGSGELFF. Based on the CDR3 plus reference TRBV19 and TRBJ2-2, the full variable domain is DGGITQSPKYLFRKEGQNVTLSCEQNLNHDAMYWYRQDPGQGLRLIYYSQIVNDFQKGDIAEGYSVSREKKESFPLTVTSAQKNPTAFYLCASRIGRGGSGELFFGEGSRLTVL.

This clone came up a few times. The chain uses TRBV9 and TRBJ1-4; D gene ambiguous. Germline V gene lookup returns CDR1 SGDLS and CDR2 YYNGEE. The CDR3 is made up of 14 amino acids. V was clipped by 0 bases and J by 2 bases, with 5 bases between them. The CDR3 DNA reads TGTGCCAGCAGCGTAGCCGGGACTAATGAAAAACTGTTTTTT. Translation gives CASSVAGTNEKLFF.